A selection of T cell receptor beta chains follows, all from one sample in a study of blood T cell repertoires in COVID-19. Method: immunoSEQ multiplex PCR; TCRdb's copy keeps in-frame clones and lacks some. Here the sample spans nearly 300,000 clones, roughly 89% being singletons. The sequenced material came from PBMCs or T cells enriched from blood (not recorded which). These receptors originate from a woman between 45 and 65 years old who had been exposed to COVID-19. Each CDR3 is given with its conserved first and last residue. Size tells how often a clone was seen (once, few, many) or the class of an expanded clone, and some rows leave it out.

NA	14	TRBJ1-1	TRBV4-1	CASSQQTANTEAFF
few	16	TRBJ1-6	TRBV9	CASSVDGSSYNSPLHF
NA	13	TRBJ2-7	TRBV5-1	CASSGQGYYEQYF
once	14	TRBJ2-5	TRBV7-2	CASSLRQVRETQYF
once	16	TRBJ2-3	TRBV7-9	CASSLIGGALTDTQYF
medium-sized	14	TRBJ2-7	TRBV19	CASSWTGDPYEQYF
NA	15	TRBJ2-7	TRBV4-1	CASSQDRSPAYEQYF
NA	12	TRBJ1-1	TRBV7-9	CASSSRNTEAFF
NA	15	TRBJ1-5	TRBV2	CASMGLGQEDQPQHF
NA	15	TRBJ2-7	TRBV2	CASSEVGGSSYEQYF
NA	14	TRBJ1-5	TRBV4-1	CASSPGQSNQPQHF
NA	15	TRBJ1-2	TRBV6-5	CASSYRGWGLYGYTF
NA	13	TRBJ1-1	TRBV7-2	CASSLRMNTEAFF
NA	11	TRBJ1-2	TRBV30	CAWSMGGGFAF
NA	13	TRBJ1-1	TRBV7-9	CASRAGGNTEAFF
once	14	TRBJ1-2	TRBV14	CASSQDLSNYGYTF
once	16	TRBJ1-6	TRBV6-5	CASSYSMTGEHSPLHF
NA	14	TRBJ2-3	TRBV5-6	CASSPWAGAPTQYF
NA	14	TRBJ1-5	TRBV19	CASTGDYSNQPQHF
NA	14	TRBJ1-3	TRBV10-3	CAISPGASGNTIYF
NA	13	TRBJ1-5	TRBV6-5	CASTQGWNQPQHF
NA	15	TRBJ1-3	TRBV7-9	CASSLELSSGNTIYF
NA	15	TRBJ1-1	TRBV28	CASSPRGGWNTEAFF
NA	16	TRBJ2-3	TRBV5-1	CASSIPGLERSDTQYF
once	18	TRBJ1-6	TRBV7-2	CASSSRTGAFSYNSPLHF
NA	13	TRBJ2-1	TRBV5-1	CASSSGEVGEQFF
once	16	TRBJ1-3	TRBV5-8	CASSLQITYSGNTIYF
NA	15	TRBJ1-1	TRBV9	CASSVDGQGNTEAFF
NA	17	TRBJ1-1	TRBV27	CASSEGWESAPVGEAFF
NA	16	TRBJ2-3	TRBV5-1	CASSNLAGGSTDTQYF
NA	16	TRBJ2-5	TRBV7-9	CASSPAGTSGQETQYF
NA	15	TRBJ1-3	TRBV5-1	CASSVDRSSGNTIYF
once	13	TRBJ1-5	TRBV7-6	CASSPGQGMPQHF
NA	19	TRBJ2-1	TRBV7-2	CASSLGSAGGPPLYNEQFF
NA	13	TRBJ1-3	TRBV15	CATSGDSLNTIYF
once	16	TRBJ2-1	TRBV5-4	CASSPNRGLGYNEQFF
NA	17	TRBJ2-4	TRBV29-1	CSVEETWVPGSKNIQYF
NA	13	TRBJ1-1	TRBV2	CASGDRGNTEAFF
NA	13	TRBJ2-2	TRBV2	CASSVEVFRELFF
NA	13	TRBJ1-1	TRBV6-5	CASRGTGGREAFF
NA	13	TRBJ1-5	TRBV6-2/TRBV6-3	CASSRLGRQPQHF
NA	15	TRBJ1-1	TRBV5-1	CASSTLQGRATEAFF
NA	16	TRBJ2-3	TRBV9	CASSVLGYSSTDTQYF
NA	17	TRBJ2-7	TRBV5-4	CASSPGTGGLQLHEQYF
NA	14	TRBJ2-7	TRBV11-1	CASSLVPGPYEQYF
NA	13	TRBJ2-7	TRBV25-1	CASQGGVSYEQYF
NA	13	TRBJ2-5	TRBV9	CASSANEGETQYF
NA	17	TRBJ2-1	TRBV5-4	CASSLTIGLAGYNEQFF
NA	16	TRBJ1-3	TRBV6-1	CASSESTGGSGNTIYF
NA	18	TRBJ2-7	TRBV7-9	CASSAGLAGGSDWFEQYF
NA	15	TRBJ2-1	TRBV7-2	CASSSDRGSYNEQFF
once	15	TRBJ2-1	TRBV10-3	CAISESTGTYNEQFF
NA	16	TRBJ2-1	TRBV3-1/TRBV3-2	CASSQLTSGAYNEQFF